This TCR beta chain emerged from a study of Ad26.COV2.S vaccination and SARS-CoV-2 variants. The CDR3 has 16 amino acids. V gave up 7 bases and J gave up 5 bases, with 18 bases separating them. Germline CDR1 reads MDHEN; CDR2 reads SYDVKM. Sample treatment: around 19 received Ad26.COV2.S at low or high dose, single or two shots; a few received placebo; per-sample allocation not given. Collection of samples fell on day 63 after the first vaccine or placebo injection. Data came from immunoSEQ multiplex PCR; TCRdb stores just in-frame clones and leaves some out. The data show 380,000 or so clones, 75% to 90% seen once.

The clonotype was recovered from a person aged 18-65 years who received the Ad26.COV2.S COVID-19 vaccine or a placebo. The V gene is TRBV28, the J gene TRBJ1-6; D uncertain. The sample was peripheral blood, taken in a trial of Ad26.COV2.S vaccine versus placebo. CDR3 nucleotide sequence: TGTGCCAGCACCTGGGGTGGGGTTAACGATAATTCACCCCTCCACTTT. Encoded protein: CASTWGGVNDNSPLHF.